These T cell receptor beta chains were read from a single sample in a study of radiation and T cells in renal cell carcinoma. Sequencing used immunoSEQ multiplex PCR; TCRdb keeps in-frame clones, though not all of them. Of about 65,000 clones in the sample, 70% to 80% were seen once. Here the sequenced sample was blood, taken from a patient whose treatment included radiotherapy and nephrectomy. The receptors were gathered from a man in his sixties with renal cell carcinoma. Each CDR3 is given with its conserved first and last residue. Fields, in order: CDR3 DNA, CDR3 protein, clone size, V gene, J gene, D gene. D genes are given only for firm matches. Part of the rows lack a size; the others show once, few, many or a class for expanded clones.

DNA: TGCGCCAGCAGCTTGGCCCGAAACACAGGGTCCCACGAGCAGTACTTC; CDR3: CASSLARNTGSHEQYF; size: -; V: TRBV5-1; J: TRBJ2-7; D: -
DNA: TGTGCCAGCAGCCTACTGGGGGGGCTTCGAGAGACCCAGTTCTTC; CDR3: CASSLLGGLRETQFF; size: -; V: TRBV5-5; J: TRBJ2-1; D: -
DNA: TGTGCCAGCAGCCAAACAGGGACGGGGGACACTGAAGCTTTCTTT; CDR3: CASSQTGTGDTEAFF; size: few; V: TRBV5-6; J: TRBJ1-1; D: -
DNA: TGTGCCAGCACCCCGAGAGGGATGGATGAGCAGTTCTTC; CDR3: CASTPRGMDEQFF; size: -; V: TRBV27; J: TRBJ2-1; D: -
DNA: TGCAGCGTTGAAGCGGGGGGGATAGCGGGAGCCGACAATGAGCAGTTCTTC; CDR3: CSVEAGGIAGADNEQFF; size: few; V: TRBV29-1; J: TRBJ2-1; D: TRBD2
DNA: TGCGCCAGCAGTGAGGGACTAGCCGATGAGCAGTTCTTC; CDR3: CASSEGLADEQFF; size: -; V: TRBV10-1; J: TRBJ2-1; D: TRBD2
DNA: TGCGCCAGCAGTGTCGGGGGATCCACAGATACGCAGTATTTT; CDR3: CASSVGGSTDTQYF; size: -; V: TRBV10-2; J: TRBJ2-3; D: -
DNA: TGTGCCAGCTGTGCCGGACAGGGGGCATTGGGGGGCTACACCTTC; CDR3: CASCAGQGALGGYTF; size: -; V: TRBV6-4; J: TRBJ1-2; D: TRBD1
DNA: TGTGCCAGCAGCTCAAGGACAGGGATAGCCCGGGCCCAGTACTTC; CDR3: CASSSRTGIARAQYF; size: -; V: TRBV5-4; J: TRBJ2-5; D: TRBD1
DNA: TGTGCCAGCAGCTTATCAGGGGGGGATTTTCTGGGCAATCAGCCCCAGCATTTT; CDR3: CASSLSGGDFLGNQPQHF; size: -; V: TRBV7-9; J: TRBJ1-5; D: TRBD1
DNA: TGCAGCGTAAGACTAGCGGGAGGGCGGGAGACCCAGTACTTC; CDR3: CSVRLAGGRETQYF; size: -; V: TRBV29-1; J: TRBJ2-5; D: TRBD2
DNA: TGTGCCAGCAGCGAAAGTGGGGGGCATGGCTACACCTTC; CDR3: CASSESGGHGYTF; size: -; V: TRBV5-5; J: TRBJ1-2; D: -
DNA: TGTGCCAGCAGCTTAGACAGGGAATGGGCCACTGAAGCTTTCTTT; CDR3: CASSLDREWATEAFF; size: once; V: TRBV7-2; J: TRBJ1-1; D: -
DNA: TGTGCCTGGAGTGTAAGAATACAGAGCACAGATACGCAGTATTTT; CDR3: CAWSVRIQSTDTQYF; size: -; V: TRBV30; J: TRBJ2-3; D: -
DNA: TGTGCCAGTAGTCCCCGACAGGGGGATTCACCCCTCCACTTT; CDR3: CASSPRQGDSPLHF; size: -; V: TRBV19; J: TRBJ1-6; D: TRBD1
DNA: TGCGCCAGCAGTGTATTACCGGAGAGGGACAACTCCTACAATGAGCAGTTCTTC; CDR3: CASSVLPERDNSYNEQFF; size: -; V: TRBV10-1; J: TRBJ2-1; D: -
DNA: TGTGCCAGCAGCTTGTGGGGGCAGGGGGATCAGCCCCAGCATTTT; CDR3: CASSLWGQGDQPQHF; size: few; V: TRBV5-8; J: TRBJ1-5; D: TRBD1
DNA: TGTGCCAGCAGCTTGGGCACTGGATCACCCCTCCACTTT; CDR3: CASSLGTGSPLHF; size: -; V: TRBV7-6; J: TRBJ1-6; D: -
DNA: TGTGCCAGCAGTGATTTCGGGACAGGGAACGAAAAACTGTTTTTT; CDR3: CASSDFGTGNEKLFF; size: -; V: TRBV2; J: TRBJ1-4; D: TRBD1
DNA: TGTGCCAGCAGCTCGCCGGGACAACGCACCGGGGAGCTGTTTTTT; CDR3: CASSSPGQRTGELFF; size: -; V: TRBV7-9; J: TRBJ2-2; D: -
DNA: TGTGCCAGCAGCTTAGGAATGTGGTGGGAAAGCGGGAGAAGCAATGAGCAGTTCTTC; CDR3: CASSLGMWWESGRSNEQFF; size: once; V: TRBV7-9; J: TRBJ2-1; D: TRBD2
DNA: TGTGCCAGCAGCACGACAGGGACTGGGGCCAACGTCCTGACTTTC; CDR3: CASSTTGTGANVLTF; size: -; V: TRBV5-5; J: TRBJ2-6; D: TRBD1
DNA: TGTGCCAGCAGCTTACGCCTGTCCTGGGGCTACACCTTC; CDR3: CASSLRLSWGYTF; size: few; V: TRBV7-8; J: TRBJ1-2; D: -
DNA: TGTGCCAGCAGCTTAGATCTGATTTCGTACTTC; CDR3: CASSLDLISYF; size: -; V: TRBV7-9; J: TRBJ2-5; D: -
DNA: TGTGCCAGTAGAGACAGGGTTTGGACTGAAGCTTTCTTT; CDR3: CASRDRVWTEAFF; size: once; V: TRBV19; J: TRBJ1-1; D: TRBD1
DNA: TGCGCCAGCAGCCAAGTAACAGCTTCCTACGAGCAGTACTTC; CDR3: CASSQVTASYEQYF; size: -; V: TRBV4-3; J: TRBJ2-7; D: -
DNA: TGTGCCATACAGGAGCCAGGACAGGGGAACTATGGCTACACCTTC; CDR3: CAIQEPGQGNYGYTF; size: -; V: TRBV19; J: TRBJ1-2; D: TRBD1
DNA: TGTGCCAGCAGTGAACTGGGGGCCTACAATGAGCAGTTCTTC; CDR3: CASSELGAYNEQFF; size: -; V: TRBV6-1; J: TRBJ2-1; D: -
DNA: TGTGCCTGGAGTGACTTCCCCTCTAGGGAAGAGACCCAGTACTTC; CDR3: CAWSDFPSREETQYF; size: -; V: TRBV30; J: TRBJ2-5; D: -
DNA: TGTGCCATCAGTGCGGGGTCGGCCGGGGTCTTCCACAATGAGCAGTTCTTC; CDR3: CAISAGSAGVFHNEQFF; size: once; V: TRBV10-3; J: TRBJ2-1; D: -
DNA: TGTGCCAGCAGCCCAAGCTTCTCCTACAATGAGCAGTTCTTC; CDR3: CASSPSFSYNEQFF; size: -; V: TRBV7-8; J: TRBJ2-1; D: -
DNA: TGTGCCAGCAGGCGACTAGCGGGAGGTGTTCGTGGCACAGATACGCAGTATTTT; CDR3: CASRRLAGGVRGTDTQYF; size: -; V: TRBV27; J: TRBJ2-3; D: TRBD2
DNA: TGTGCCAGCAGCCCCCGGGGCGGGGCCTCCTACAATGAGCAGTTCTTC; CDR3: CASSPRGGASYNEQFF; size: once; V: TRBV7-9; J: TRBJ2-1; D: -
DNA: TGTGCCAGCAGCCGAGACAGTGCAACTAATGAAAAACTGTTTTTT; CDR3: CASSRDSATNEKLFF; size: once; V: TRBV11-2; J: TRBJ1-4; D: -
DNA: TGCGCCAGCAGCCAAGACAGGACAGGGAATTCCTACGAGCAGTACTTC; CDR3: CASSQDRTGNSYEQYF; size: -; V: TRBV4-3; J: TRBJ2-7; D: TRBD1
DNA: TGCGCCAGCAGCACGGACAGGATTGCAACTAATGAAAAACTGTTTTTT; CDR3: CASSTDRIATNEKLFF; size: -; V: TRBV4-3; J: TRBJ1-4; D: TRBD1
DNA: TGTGCCAGTAGCCCGGGCTTCCGACGGCCCCAGCATTTT; CDR3: CASSPGFRRPQHF; size: -; V: TRBV19; J: TRBJ1-5; D: -
DNA: TGTGCCTGGAGTGTACAACTAGCGGCTTACAATGAGCAGTTCTTC; CDR3: CAWSVQLAAYNEQFF; size: -; V: TRBV30; J: TRBJ2-1; D: TRBD2
DNA: TGTGCCAGCACTGTAGTTGGCGGCGCATACGAGGAGCTGTTTTTT; CDR3: CASTVVGGAYEELFF; size: -; V: TRBV11-3; J: TRBJ2-2; D: -
DNA: TGTGCCAGTACCTACGGACAGCCCGGGGGTCAGCCCCAGCATTTT; CDR3: CASTYGQPGGQPQHF; size: -; V: TRBV19; J: TRBJ1-5; D: -
DNA: TGTGCCAGTTCATCCCCCAGGGACAGGGTAAGGAGCACAGATACGCAGTATTTT; CDR3: CASSSPRDRVRSTDTQYF; size: once; V: TRBV19; J: TRBJ2-3; D: TRBD1
DNA: TGTGCCAGCAAGGGACTAGCGGGACCGGGCGAGCAGTTCTTC; CDR3: CASKGLAGPGEQFF; size: once; V: TRBV9; J: TRBJ2-1; D: TRBD2
DNA: TGTGCCAGCAGCTCCCAACCGGGGGGGCAAAACTCCTACGAGCAGTACTTC; CDR3: CASSSQPGGQNSYEQYF; size: -; V: TRBV7-9; J: TRBJ2-7; D: TRBD2
DNA: TGTGCCAGTAGTATAGTAGTCGGAGCCGGGGAGCTGTTTTTT; CDR3: CASSIVVGAGELFF; size: -; V: TRBV19; J: TRBJ2-2; D: -
DNA: TGCAGCGTTGAAGATCCGGGGACTGAAGCTTTCTTT; CDR3: CSVEDPGTEAFF; size: -; V: TRBV29-1; J: TRBJ1-1; D: -
DNA: TGTGCCTGGTCCGGGGCCCTAAGTGAAAAACTGTTTTTT; CDR3: CAWSGALSEKLFF; size: -; V: TRBV30; J: TRBJ1-4; D: -
DNA: TGTGCCAGCAGCTTTGGACGAACGTTCTACGAGCAGTACTTC; CDR3: CASSFGRTFYEQYF; size: once; V: TRBV5-4; J: TRBJ2-7; D: -
DNA: TGTGCCAGCAGTTACTCGGGACAGGGTCAAGAGACCCAGTACTTC; CDR3: CASSYSGQGQETQYF; size: -; V: TRBV6-6; J: TRBJ2-5; D: TRBD1
DNA: TGTGCCAGCAGCGTATATGGAGGGTGGACTAGCGGGGGCACAGATACGCAGTATTTT; CDR3: CASSVYGGWTSGGTDTQYF; size: -; V: TRBV9; J: TRBJ2-3; D: TRBD2
DNA: TGCGCCAGCAGCCAAGATGGGGGAGTTGGCAATCAGCCCCAGCATTTT; CDR3: CASSQDGGVGNQPQHF; size: -; V: TRBV4-1; J: TRBJ1-5; D: -
DNA: TGTGCCAGCAGCAAGACAGGAGGGACCTACAATGAGCAGTTCTTC; CDR3: CASSKTGGTYNEQFF; size: -; V: TRBV11-2; J: TRBJ2-1; D: -
DNA: TGTGCCAGCAGCCATTGGTTCCCGGGGGTGAAGAGTGAAGCTTTCTTT; CDR3: CASSHWFPGVKSEAFF; size: few; V: TRBV7-2; J: TRBJ1-1; D: -
DNA: TGTGCCAGTGGCGTGGCGGGAGCTACGTACAATGAGCAGTTCTTC; CDR3: CASGVAGATYNEQFF; size: -; V: TRBV6-5; J: TRBJ2-1; D: TRBD2
DNA: TGTGCCTGCCCGGGACTCCCCACCGGGGAGCTGTTTTTT; CDR3: CACPGLPTGELFF; size: -; V: TRBV30; J: TRBJ2-2; D: -
DNA: TGTGCCAGCAGCGACGGGAGGGCTGGAAACACCATATATTTT; CDR3: CASSDGRAGNTIYF; size: -; V: TRBV14; J: TRBJ1-3; D: -